This section outlines one T cell receptor (beta chain) sequence together with its context. The sample holds a few counts of this clone. The antigen it recognizes is unknown. It has no much larger one-base neighbor in the sample; base qualities were not kept. These data are taken from a study of shared clonotypes between healthy human individuals (dated by TCRdb to about 2020). Concerning the study at large: Two women and a few men aged 18 to 49 years were included in the cohort. For each donor, CD4 naive and CD4 memory were each run on three plates, CD8 naive on two plates, and CD8 memory on one plate. To estimate repertoire size and how much clonotypes are shared between individuals, the study performed deep sequencing of blood TCR repertoires from 4 to 6 healthy adults. Different laboratories and diverse techniques were used to prepare libraries and sequence TCR repertoires, to increase sequencing depth and limit assay-specific biases. Per donor, leukapheresis produced somewhere between about 0.9 and 9 billion PBMCs.

The paper's findings and limits, for the study overall: Estimated clonotype richness was generally larger for naive than for memory subsets. Even with the large sequencing depth, rarefaction of the sorted-subset datasets indicated that sequencing was incomplete. Approximately 5% of naive CD4, 3% to 3.5% of naive CD8, roughly 2.4% of memory CD4, and more than 0.35% of memory CD8 clonotypes were shared across a few donors. Only blood was sampled, and tissue TCR repertoires likely differ from those in blood. Clonotypes shared by all four sorted-subset donors showed higher generation probabilities than non-shared clonotypes. The genetic and exposure-history diversity represented was limited by the small number of donors. Based on pairwise subsampling, the degree of clonotype sharing among donors was expected to be affected by sequencing depth.

Using the deep immunoSEQ assay, multiplex PCR amplified TCR CDR3 regions from genomic DNA. Genomic DNA extracted from each cell subset was distributed evenly over all wells of several immunoSEQ 96-well plates, and each plate served as one replicate. For sorted subsets, approximately 190 ng of genomic DNA, equivalent to 25,000 to 35,000 T cell genomes, went into each replicate PCR. The purified libraries were quantified using a Qubit 3.0 fluorometer, sized with a Bioanalyzer 2100, and then quantified again using the KAPA Library Quantification kit. Every immunoSEQ 96-well plate was sequenced on a separate single-read 150-cycle Illumina NextSeq 550 flow cell. Per the authors' processing: Because the immunoSEQ output included only junctional sequences and no quality scores, the filtering could not be the same as the filtering used for full-length reads. To assign V/J genes and CDR3, sequences were annotated against IMGT germline references using PyIR, a Python wrapper for IgBLAST v1.9. Reads were filtered out if the reads had weak V/J assignments (E-value above 1e-6), no CDR3, stop codons, out-of-frame junctions, or ambiguous translated residues. V3J clonotypes were defined as sequences sharing the same inferred V gene, J gene, and CDR3 amino acid sequence. The percentage overlap between two repertoires was calculated by dividing the number of shared unique clonotypes by the size of the smaller repertoire. Repertoire richness was assessed with RTK rarefaction, the Chao1 estimator, and Recon v2.1 estimates of unobserved clonotypes. For all TCRbeta clonotypes obtained by the gDNA method from several donors, generation probabilities were computed with OLGA. TCRdb carries this immuneACCESS record with in-frame sequences only. Its versions omit some clonotypes, under half of them owing to an unresolved V gene in the studies checked, with the rest unexplained. That table gives V, J and clone size, and the DNA gave D and trimming. This sample has fewer than 400,000 clones in its table, and about 74% of those were observed once. Of the sample, about 9.3% falls within the top ten clones.

The germline V gene encodes CDR1 MGHRA and CDR2 YSYEKL. CDR3 length: 15 amino acids, cysteine to phenylalanine. The entry retains the CDR3 DNA only, 45 bases that are in frame from base 1. Clipping removes 4 bases from V and 2 bases from J, with 8 as the unmatched junction base count. Healthy HIV-negative adults with no recently reported acute infections or vaccinations were included as donors. All donors were Caucasian adults living in Nashville, Tennessee, USA. CD4+ T cells were enriched by magnetic negative selection, after which naive cells were positively selected on CD45RA and the negative fraction was taken as the memory subset. After blood collection by leukapheresis, PBMCs were isolated using Ficoll-Histopaque density gradient centrifugation and then cryopreserved in the vapor phase of liquid nitrogen. Analytical flow cytometry was used to check the purity and quantity of each magnetically sorted T cell population. Genomic DNA was isolated from each sorted fraction and quantified by UV absorbance on a Nanodrop 2000c.

The sequencing input was memory CD4+ T cells sorted from blood. The sample's cell subset or site label, in plain terms: CD45RA-negative fraction. The sequence joins TRBV4-1 to TRBJ2-7; the central 7 bases match TRBD1. The origin of this receptor is a man aged 25 to 45 in good health. DNA sequence: TGCGCCAGCAGCCCCGGGACAGTGGACGCCTACGAGCAGTACTTC. Translated, this gives CASSPGTVDAYEQYF.